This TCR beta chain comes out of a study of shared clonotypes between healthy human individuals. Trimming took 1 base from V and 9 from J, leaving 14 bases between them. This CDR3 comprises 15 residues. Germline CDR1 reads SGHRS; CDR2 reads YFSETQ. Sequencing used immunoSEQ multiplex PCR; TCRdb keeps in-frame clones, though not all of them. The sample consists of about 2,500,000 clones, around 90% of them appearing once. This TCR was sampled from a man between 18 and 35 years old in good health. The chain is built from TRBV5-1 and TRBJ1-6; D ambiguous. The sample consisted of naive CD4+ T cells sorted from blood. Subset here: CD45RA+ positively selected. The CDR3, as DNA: TGCGCCAGCAGCTTGAGTCGGGAAGAGGGTTCACCCCTCCACTTT. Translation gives CASSLSREEGSPLHF.